These 21 T cell receptor beta chains share one sample of origin, sequenced in a study of T cells of healthy individuals. TCRdb processed the 5' RACE reads anew with MiXCR; each CDR3 protein has one entry. The data hold under 70,000 distinct CDR3 sequences, with 14% to 15% observed a single time. The source is a human donor in good health.

The V call is TRBV6-2 or TRBV6-3, the J call TRBJ1-2, with TRBD1 matching over 7 bases. The ends lost 5 bases at V and 6 bases at J; junction bases unmatched: 6. The CDR3 extends over 13 amino acids. Per the germline V gene, CDR1 is MNHEY and CDR2 is SVGEGT. CDR3 region: CASSTLTGNGYTF. CDR3 sequence (DNA): TGTGCCAGCAGTACCTTGACAGGGAATGGCTACACCTTC.

At least ten counts were recorded for this clonotype. The chain joins TRBV10-3 to TRBJ1-1; D gene unclear. Germline V gives CDR1 ENHRY, CDR2 SYGVKD. This CDR3 region has 13 residues. V lost 2 bases and J 3 bases, leaving 7 bases between the germline ends. The chain's CDR3 is CAISERSDTEAFF. The CDR3, as DNA: TGTGCCATCAGTGAGCGATCCGACACTGAAGCTTTCTTT.

The table lists this clonotype with many counts. The CDR3 region is CAWSNPQETQYF. The CDR3 DNA reads as TGTGCCTGGTCCAATCCACAAGAGACCCAGTACTTC. The chain recombines TRBV30 with TRBJ2-5; D remains ambiguous. V was cut by 5 bases and J by 2 bases, with 9 bases left in between. CDR1 GTSNPN and CDR2 SVGIG come from the germline V gene (reference sequence). The CDR3 covers 12 residues.

This clonotype was picked up many times. This chain connects TRBV7-2 to TRBJ2-1; TRBD1 might be the D (8 bases). V was pared by 2 bases and J by 6 bases, with 14 bases between. Germline loops: CDR1 SGHTA, CDR2 FQGNSA. The length of the CDR3 is 15 residues. Here the CDR3 reads CASSLTGGGGNEQFF. In nucleotides, the CDR3 is TGTGCCAGCAGCTTAACAGGGGGGGGAGGCAATGAGCAGTTCTTC. The variable domain in full, with the rest retrieved from reference TRBV7-2 and TRBJ2-1, is GAGVSQSPSNKVTEKGKDVELRCDPISGHTALYWYRQSLGQGLEFLIYFQGNSAPDKSGLPSDRFSAERTGGSVSTLTIQRTQQEDSAVYLCASSLTGGGGNEQFFGPGTRLTVL.

CDR3 in DNA: TGTGCCAGCAGCCGAGGGGGACAGGGTAATGGCTACACCTTC. Its translation is CASSRGGQGNGYTF. The gene calls are TRBV13 and TRBJ1-2, with TRBD1 identical over 9 bases. V was clipped by 5 bases and J by 6 bases; unmatched bases: 7. Germline lookup yields CDR1 PRHDT and CDR2 FYEKMQ (reference sequence). The CDR3 is 14 amino acids.

This clonotype appeared many times. The chain recombines TRBV15 with TRBJ2-5, with 9 positions matching TRBD1. Trimming removed 1 base from V and 5 bases from J; junction bases left unmatched: 5. This CDR3 is built from 15 residues. CDR1 and CDR2 (germline): LNHNV, YYDKDF (reference sequence). This CDR3 reads CATSRVTGGSETQYF. The CDR3 nucleotides read TGTGCCACCAGCAGAGTAACAGGGGGCAGTGAGACCCAGTACTTC.

The chain has TRBV7-9 and TRBJ2-3; TRBD2 agrees at 11 bases. V shed 5 bases and J 6 bases; nucleotides not matched to a gene: 7. Germline CDR1 and CDR2: SEHNR and FQNEAQ (reference sequence). This CDR3 comprises 15 residues. CDR3 protein: CASSPEGLAVDTQYF. The DNA of the CDR3 is TGTGCCAGCAGCCCGGAGGGACTAGCGGTGGATACGCAGTATTTT.

V and J are TRBV7-2 and TRBJ2-7; weak D call: TRBD2 (5 bases). V shed 4 bases and J shed 2 bases, with 12 bases lying between them. The CDR3 is made up of 14 amino acids. CDR1 and CDR2 (germline): SGHTA, FQGNSA. CDR3 protein: CASSSLLGAYEQYF. CDR3 DNA: TGTGCCAGCAGCTCGTTACTCGGGGCCTACGAGCAGTACTTC.

This clonotype has a count of ten or more. The rearrangement uses TRBV5-1 and TRBJ1-1; the match to TRBD1 covers 7 bases. This CDR3 comprises 16 residues. The germline gives CDR1 SGHRS, CDR2 YFSETQ. Losses at the gene ends were 4 bases for V and 5 bases for J; bases not matched to a gene: 14. CDR3 DNA sequence: TGCGCCAGCAGCCGGGACAGTTCAGCCCGAGGGACTGAAGCTTTCTTT. This sequence encodes CASSRDSSARGTEAFF.

This chain connects TRBV10-3 to TRBJ1-5; D perhaps matches TRBD1 (5 bases). Germline loops: CDR1 ENHRY, CDR2 SYGVKD. With 4 bases removed from V and 5 bases from J, the gap between germline ends came to 12 bases. CDR3 length: 14 residues. CDR3 amino acids: CAISGQGQDQPQHF. Here the CDR3 DNA reads TGTGCCATCAGTGGGCAGGGTCAGGATCAGCCCCAGCATTTT.

This clonotype was recorded at least ten times. This chain links TRBV3-1 with TRBJ2-4; 9 nucleotides align to TRBD1. This CDR3 is built from 13 residues. Trimming took 3 bases from V and 8 from J; bases not matched to a gene: 2. Germline lookup yields CDR1 LGHDT and CDR2 YNNKEL (reference sequence). The CDR3 nucleotides are TGTGCCAGCAGCCAGGACAGGGGCCACATTCAGTACTTC. Translation gives CASSQDRGHIQYF.

This clonotype has a count of ten or more. The rearrangement links TRBV12-3 or TRBV12-4 to TRBJ2-4; the match to TRBD2 covers 8 bases. Germline trimming cut 4 bases from V and 1 base from J; bases unmatched to any gene: 9. This CDR3 comprises 17 residues. CDR3 sequence: CASSSRGLAGAKNIQYF. As DNA, the CDR3 is TGTGCCAGCAGTTCCCGAGGACTAGCCGGCGCCAAAAACATTCAGTACTTC.

This clonotype was counted many times. The chain employs TRBV7-2 and TRBJ1-2; no definite D call. This CDR3 contains 15 residues. Per germline, CDR1 SGHTA and CDR2 FQGNSA. The ends were cut back, 0 bases at V and 6 bases at J, with 14 bases in the middle. The CDR3 spells CASSLATGQVDGYTF. The DNA for the CDR3 is TGTGCCAGCAGCTTAGCCACCGGCCAGGTTGATGGCTACACCTTC.

This clonotype was recorded many times. The V gene is TRBV6-5, the J gene TRBJ1-2; D gene ambiguous. The CDR3 runs 13 residues. The V end lost 0 bases, the J end lost 0 bases, and 2 bases lay between the germline ends. Per germline, CDR1 MNHEY and CDR2 SVGAGI. CDR3 loop: CASSYSANYGYTF. CDR3 in DNA: TGTGCCAGCAGTTACTCAGCTAACTATGGCTACACCTTC.

This clonotype was counted many times. The CDR3 DNA reads as TGTGCCAGCAAAAGCGCGGTCTATGGCTACACCTTC. It specifies CASKSAVYGYTF. The chain links TRBV7-2 to TRBJ1-2, with D unresolved. The V end lost 7 bases, the J end lost 4 bases, and 10 bases lay between the germline ends. CDR3 length: 12 amino acids. Per germline, CDR1 SGHTA and CDR2 FQGNSA.

The chain carries TRBV20-1 and TRBJ2-1; TRBD2 matches 10 bases. The CDR3 runs 16 residues. V dropped 0 bases and J dropped 3; count of bases not matched to a gene: 5. CDR1 and CDR2 from the germline V gene are DFQATT and SNEGSKA (reference sequence). In DNA, the CDR3 is TGCAGTGCTAGAGATCAAATAGCGGGAGGCTACAATGAGCAGTTCTTC. It specifies CSARDQIAGGYNEQFF.

This clonotype was detected a few times. The V and J genes are TRBV20-1 and TRBJ2-7, with D perhaps matching TRBD2 (5 bases). Germline assignment: CDR1 DFQATT and CDR2 SNEGSKA (reference sequence). Trimming removed 0 bases at V and 3 bases at J, with 15 bases between. The CDR3 has 15 amino acids. The CDR3 DNA reads TGCAGTGCTAGAGATCAGCGGAGCGCCGGCTACGAGCAGTACTTC. This encodes CSARDQRSAGYEQYF.

This clonotype was recorded many times. The chain has TRBV6-1 and TRBJ2-7, with D possibly being TRBD1 (6 bases). The CDR3 totals 15 residues. V gave up 7 bases and J gave up 2 bases, with 18 bases separating them. Per germline, CDR1 MNHNS and CDR2 SASEGT. DNA for the CDR3: TGTGCCAGCATCCTCCCAGGGGTCGACACCTACGAGCAGTACTTC. This encodes CASILPGVDTYEQYF.

This clonotype was seen more than once but under ten times. The chain employs TRBV11-1 and TRBJ2-1; D might be TRBD1 or TRBD2, each matching 5 bases. Germline lookup yields CDR1 SGHAT and CDR2 FQDESV (reference sequence). The CDR3 spans 15 residues. V gave up 5 bases and J gave up 6 bases, with 17 bases separating them. CDR3 in amino acids: CASSAGAGSSNEQFF. The CDR3 DNA sequence: TGTGCCAGCAGCGCCGGGGCGGGTTCGAGCAATGAGCAGTTCTTC. The full variable domain, rest sourced from reference TRBV11-1 and TRBJ2-1, is EAEVAQSPRYKITEKSQAVAFWCDPISGHATLYWYRQILGQGPELLVQFQDESVVDDSQLPKDRFSAERLKGVDSTLKIQPAELGDSAMYLCASSAGAGSSNEQFFGPGTRLTVL.

A few counts support this clonotype. The chain links TRBV12-3 or TRBV12-4 to TRBJ2-1; 8 positions agree with TRBD2. The CDR3 spans 16 residues. Trimming removed 6 bases from V and 2 bases from J; junction bases left unmatched: 9. CDR3 loop: CASRGTRQTTYNEQFF. DNA for the CDR3: TGTGCCAGCAGGGGGACTAGACAAACTACCTACAATGAGCAGTTCTTC.

The sample holds many counts of this clonotype. The J gene is TRBJ1-2, the V gene TRBV7-3; D is uncertain. This CDR3 contains 15 residues. CDR1 and CDR2 (germline): SGHTA, FQGTGA. V gave up 5 bases and J gave up 0 bases, with 13 bases separating them. The DNA of the CDR3 is TGTGCCAGCAGCGCTGACACACGAGCTAACTATGGCTACACCTTC. Its translation is CASSADTRANYGYTF.